The 16 T cell receptor beta chains reported below all come from one sample, sequenced in a study of spatial heterogeneity in lung cancer. TCRdb passed the 5' RACE reads through MiXCR, listing each CDR3 protein once. The sample yields 77,000 or so distinct CDR3 sequences, more than 15% seen once. Time point denoted: sample taken at primary tumor resection. Researchers sequenced whole RNA taken from tumor, nontumor lung or frozen PBMC without sorting. Sequenced material: PBMCs, taken at surgery. These receptors were obtained from a male donor with early-stage non-small cell lung cancer.

The chain combines TRBV20-1 with TRBJ1-5; weak D call: TRBD1 (5 bases). V lost 6 bases and J 7 bases, leaving 19 bases between the germline ends. There are 14 residues in the CDR3. CDR1 and CDR2 from the germline V gene are DFQATT and SNEGSKA (reference sequence). This CDR3 is CSAGEGRGKQPQHF. The CDR3 coding sequence is TGCAGTGCAGGGGAGGGGAGAGGAAAACAGCCCCAGCATTTT.

The rearrangement joins TRBV20-1 to TRBJ2-4; D gene ambiguous. V dropped 3 bases and J dropped 1 base, with 4 bases sitting between them. This CDR3 has 12 amino acids. CDR1 and CDR2 from the germline V gene are DFQATT and SNEGSKA (reference sequence). CDR3 in amino acids: CSASGAKNIQYF. Here the CDR3 DNA reads TGCAGTGCTAGCGGGGCCAAAAACATTCAGTACTTC.

This clonotype was counted between two and nine times. The chain couples TRBV6-2 or TRBV6-3 to TRBJ1-5; the D is unclear. The CDR3 has 13 residues. Germline loops: CDR1 MNHEY, CDR2 SVGEGT. V lost 6 bases and J lost 1, with 7 bases in between. CDR3 nucleotide sequence: TGTGCCAGCAGGTTGGACAGCAATCAGCCCCAGCATTTT. It yields the protein CASRLDSNQPQHF.

DNA for the CDR3: TGTGCCAGCAGCCAAGTTGTCAGCCCACGAGATACGCAGTATTTT. This translates into CASSQVVSPRDTQYF. The chain has TRBV3-1 and TRBJ2-3; D is unresolved. The CDR3 covers 15 residues. Germline CDR1 and CDR2: LGHDT and YNNKEL (reference sequence). Trimming took 1 base from V and 5 from J, leaving 13 bases between them.

This clonotype was seen at least ten times. The gene calls are TRBV10-3 and TRBJ2-7; 10 bases are shared with TRBD1. Germline values: CDR1 ENHRY, CDR2 SYGVKD. Trimming removed 11 bases from V and 6 bases from J; junction bases left unmatched: 10. This CDR3 comprises 13 residues. CDR3 bases: TGTGCCTCCTGTAGAGGACAGGGGGGCGAGCAGTACTTC. Its translation is CASCRGQGGEQYF.

This chain connects TRBV7-8 to TRBJ2-4, with D maybe TRBD1 (5 bases). This CDR3 comprises 12 residues. Trimming stripped 2 bases from V and 7 bases from J, with 6 bases between. The germline V gene has CDR1 SGHVS and CDR2 FQNEAQ. The CDR3 DNA reads as TGTGCCAGCAGCTTACAGGGTAACATTCAGTACTTC. It codes for CASSLQGNIQYF.

The sample holds many counts of this clonotype. CDR3 in amino acids: CASSPDLSSGNTIYF. CDR3 sequence (DNA): TGTGCCAGCTCACCCGACCTTTCCTCTGGAAACACCATATATTTT. The chain combines TRBV18 with TRBJ1-3; D remains ambiguous. The CDR3 has 15 amino acids. Trimming removed 3 bases at V and 0 bases at J, with 9 bases between. Germline V lookup: CDR1 KGHSH, CDR2 LQKENI. The full variable domain, with the rest looked up from reference TRBV18 and TRBJ1-3, is NAGVMQNPRHLVRRRGQEARLRCSPMKGHSHVYWYRQLPEEGLKFMVYLQKENIIDESGMPKERFSAEFPKEGPSILRIQQVVRGDSAAYFCASSPDLSSGNTIYFGEGSWLTVV.

The chain is built from TRBV12-3 or TRBV12-4 and TRBJ1-2; the D gene is possibly TRBD1 (6 bases). V lost 4 bases and J lost 0, with 12 bases in between. The length of the CDR3 is 15 residues. CDR3 loop: CASSSPRTANYGYTF. CDR3 in DNA: TGTGCCAGCAGTTCGCCAAGGACAGCTAACTATGGCTACACCTTC.

In this sample, this clonotype turned up a few times. This chain connects TRBV9 to TRBJ2-2, with D possibly TRBD1 on 6 matching bases. The CDR3 totals 13 residues. V shed 9 bases and J shed 5 bases, with 14 bases lying between them. CDR1 and CDR2 from the germline V gene are SGDLS and YYNGEE. The CDR3 loop is CATGQLGTGELFF. CDR3 coding DNA: TGTGCCACCGGACAGCTCGGGACCGGGGAGCTGTTTTTT.

This clonotype was seen repeatedly, ten times or more. V usage is TRBV7-3 and J usage is TRBJ1-6, with D possibly being TRBD1 (5 bases). The CDR3 has 14 amino acids. Trimming left V 1 base short and J 6 bases short, with 7 bases between. The germline V gene has CDR1 SGHTA and CDR2 FQGTGA. CDR3 in amino acids: CASSLRQTNSPLHF. CDR3 DNA sequence: TGTGCCAGCAGCTTAAGACAGACTAATTCACCCCTCCACTTT.

The rearrangement joins TRBV4-3 to TRBJ2-5, with 11 bases aligning to TRBD2. Germline V gene sequence: CDR1 LGHNA, CDR2 YSLEER. The CDR3 runs to 18 residues. After removal of 0 bases from V and 5 bases from J, the junction contained 11 bases not matched to a gene. The CDR3 loop is CASSQDGLAGGRFETQYF. CDR3 coding DNA: TGCGCCAGCAGCCAAGATGGGCTAGCGGGGGGCCGGTTTGAGACCCAGTACTTC.

The table lists this clonotype with a few counts. The V gene is TRBV7-3, the J gene TRBJ2-1, with a tentative D call TRBD1 (5 bases). V lost 1 base and J 3 bases, leaving 7 bases between the germline ends. Germline CDR1 reads SGHTA; CDR2 reads FQGTGA. The CDR3 runs to 14 residues. CDR3 sequence (DNA): TGTGCCAGCAGCTTAAGCAGGGACTACAATGAGCAGTTCTTC. Amino acids: CASSLSRDYNEQFF.

The gene calls are TRBV20-1 and TRBJ1-1, with 10 bases matching TRBD1. The CDR3 is 15 residues long. CDR1 is DFQATT and CDR2 is SNEGSKA in the germline V gene (reference sequence). J was trimmed by 5 bases and V by 4 bases; bases with no gene match: 10. The CDR3 sequence: CSANPPGQGITEAFF. The CDR3 DNA reads as TGCAGTGCTAACCCACCGGGACAGGGGATTACTGAAGCTTTCTTT.

The chain links TRBV3-1 to TRBJ2-7; possibly TRBD1 for D (6 bases). CDR1 and CDR2 from the germline V gene are LGHDT and YNNKEL (reference sequence). CDR3 length: 14 residues. The V and J ends lost 7 bases and 2 bases respectively, with 15 bases between them. This CDR3 reads CASTSTRTAYEQYF. The CDR3 DNA is TGTGCCAGCACATCGACTCGGACAGCCTACGAGCAGTACTTC.

This chain links TRBV20-1 with TRBJ2-2; perhaps TRBD2 as D (5 bases). Germline V gene sequence: CDR1 DFQATT, CDR2 SNEGSKA (reference sequence). This CDR3 has 15 amino acids. With 5 bases removed from V and 0 bases from J, the gap between germline ends came to 13 bases. The CDR3 sequence is CSAPRLSANTGELFF. The DNA for the CDR3 is TGCAGTGCTCCCAGACTAAGCGCGAACACCGGGGAGCTGTTTTTT.

This clonotype showed up just a few times. This chain links TRBV18 with TRBJ2-7, with 11 bases fitting TRBD1. The V gene end was trimmed by 6 bases and the J gene end by 5 bases; junction bases not matched to a gene: 6. Germline V gene sequence: CDR1 KGHSH, CDR2 LQKENI. The CDR3 sequence is 14 residues long. The CDR3, as DNA: TGTGCCAGCTCGCTAGGACAGGGGGCCAACGAGCAGTACTTC. Its translation is CASSLGQGANEQYF.